This TCR beta chain was obtained from a study of identifying expanded T cells in peripheral blood. General study points: Over approximately two and four weeks, about 16 and 19 clones changed, versus approximately 1.1 between replicates. Variance in clone template counts between approximately two-week samples significantly increased with total template count across all healthy donors.

No infections or other immune events were documented during collection. As for this clone: The antigen remains unidentified.

Measured with immunoSEQ multiplex PCR; TCRdb has only the in-frame clones, and not every one. This sample has about 90,000 clones; approximately 84% occur once, and the top ten carry 4% to 5.5%. The CDR3 loop spans 15 amino acids. Germline values: CDR1 LNHDA, CDR2 SQIVND (reference sequence). Between the trimmed V and J ends, which lost 4 bases and 4 bases, there was a span of 17 bases. The chain carries TRBV19 and TRBJ2-7, with D perhaps TRBD2 (6 bases). The clonotype comes from a person aged 18 to 75 in good health. Material: blood. The CDR3 region has the DNA TGTGCCAGTAGTACTGAAATTTGGGGAGGATACGAGCAGTACTTC. Its protein is CASSTEIWGGYEQYF.